A selection of T cell receptor beta chains follows, all from one sample in a study of T-cell memory formation after mild COVID-19. Each CDR3 protein gets one entry after TCRdb re-called the 5' RACE reads with MiXCR. The repertoire has roughly 550,000 distinct CDR3 sequences, roughly 22% of them found once; the top ten carry approximately 12%. What was sequenced was PBMCs or a T cell subset sorted from them (not recorded which). Receptors originate from an adult woman who had mild COVID-19 (a few samples of this study predate the infection). Cell type and time point are not known. Both conserved end residues are part of each CDR3.

v_call	j_call	cdr3_aa
TRBV6-5	TRBJ2-7	CASSLRGRLEQYF
TRBV6-5	TRBJ2-2	CASNTRLTNTGELFF
TRBV12-3/TRBV12-4	TRBJ2-2	CASRFFQGTGTGELFF
TRBV18	TRBJ2-2	CASSPSTGELFF
TRBV18	TRBJ1-1	CASSPMGNTEAFF
TRBV5-4	TRBJ2-1	CASSLAGGDGKRYNEQFF
TRBV5-6	TRBJ1-3	CASSSDSSSGNTIYF
TRBV12-3/TRBV12-4	TRBJ1-1	CASGGQGRAFF
TRBV7-9	TRBJ2-7	CASSLVNDPYEQYF
TRBV12-3/TRBV12-4	TRBJ2-7	CASSPHLAGGPHEQYF
TRBV6-1	TRBJ2-3	CASSDSLRVTDTQYF
TRBV18	TRBJ2-2	CASSPRQGDTGELFF
TRBV20-1	TRBJ2-7	CSAKRTGIYEQYF
TRBV6-6	TRBJ2-3	CASSYRTPTGTTDTQYF
TRBV20-1	TRBJ2-1	CSARGSLAGANEQFF
TRBV20-1	TRBJ1-1	CSASQGILNTEAFF
TRBV6-5	TRBJ2-7	CASSSGGWREQYF
TRBV5-1	TRBJ2-3	CASSFSWTSGSPDTQYF
TRBV6-6	TRBJ1-2	CASSSSRQGFVGYTF
TRBV7-9	TRBJ1-2	CASSLGGAVYGYTF
TRBV12-3/TRBV12-4	TRBJ1-1	CASHFGGPNTEAFF
TRBV20-1	TRBJ2-7	CSAGQGGNEQYF
TRBV20-1	TRBJ1-2	CSATRDRAAYGYTF
TRBV7-6	TRBJ2-7	CASRDRDSLGYEQYF
TRBV9	TRBJ2-1	CASSVGGTGGNNEQFF
TRBV7-2	TRBJ2-1	CASSLSPTSGNKQFF
TRBV5-1	TRBJ2-7	CASSLIGDPYEQYF
TRBV7-9	TRBJ1-1	CASSRDRGGTFF
TRBV6-5	TRBJ2-7	CASSYRPGAYGYEQYF
TRBV5-1	TRBJ1-1	CASSLAGRGFTEAFF
TRBV7-9	TRBJ2-3	CASSHSRLAESTDTQYF
TRBV5-1	TRBJ2-2	CASSKVGPTGELFF
TRBV6-2/TRBV6-3	TRBJ2-7	CASSYGTETPAYEQYF
TRBV5-6	TRBJ2-3	CASSFPLVRGADTQYF
TRBV6-8	TRBJ1-1	CATKGDRAPSTMNTEAFF
TRBV7-3	TRBJ1-1	CASSRTGGTEAFF
TRBV6-5	TRBJ1-1	CASSYSSGGYTEAFF
TRBV4-1	TRBJ1-1	CASSRGQGPNTEAFF
TRBV27	TRBJ1-2	CASSLSQGAGGYTF
TRBV30	TRBJ1-1	CAWSVKGLSEAFF
TRBV19	TRBJ2-7	CASSIDPQGTYEQYF
TRBV12-5	TRBJ2-1	CASGLREASYNEQFF
TRBV7-7	TRBJ2-1	CASSLLAGGSSYNEQFF
TRBV20-1	TRBJ2-7	CSARGSDYSSYEQYF
TRBV5-1	TRBJ2-1	CASRPTGSYNEQFF
TRBV4-1	TRBJ2-1	CASSQPTRYNEQFF
TRBV15	TRBJ1-6	CATSRTQRDSPLHF
TRBV24-1	TRBJ1-5	CATSDHKQGHNQPQHF
TRBV20-1	TRBJ2-7	CSAREGPYEQYF
TRBV7-2	TRBJ2-1	CASSWTDNEQFF
TRBV29-1	TRBJ1-2	CSVSDGRGGYTF
TRBV29-1	TRBJ2-5	CSVAPLGGIETQYF